These 20 T cell receptor beta chains share one sample of origin, sequenced in a study of shared clonotypes between healthy human individuals. Here immunoSEQ multiplex PCR was the method, and the copy in TCRdb shows in-frame clones only, minus some. The data hold about 2.4 million clones, with 80% to 95% observed a single time. Input material: naive CD4+ T cells from PBMCs. Subset meaning: CD45RA+ positively selected. The receptor source for this set is a man younger than 30 in good health. Some clones in this sample may be carry-over from other donors' samples.

V and J are TRBV15 and TRBJ2-1; TRBD2 matches 9 bases. The CDR3 is 19 residues long. Germline assignment: CDR1 LNHNV and CDR2 YYDKDF (reference sequence). Trimming cost V 4 bases and J 2 bases; bases outside gene matches: 15. The CDR3 spells CATSKLPSGIESPYNEQFF. CDR3 DNA sequence: TGTGCCACCAGCAAGCTTCCTAGCGGGATAGAGTCTCCCTACAATGAGCAGTTCTTC.

This rearrangement joins TRBV27 to TRBJ2-4, with 8 positions matching TRBD1. Germline V gene sequence: CDR1 MNHEY, CDR2 SMNVEV (reference sequence). This CDR3 region has 17 residues. The trim removed 6 bases at V and 0 bases at J, leaving 10 bases unmatched. In DNA form, the CDR3 reads TGTGCCAGCAGCGGACAGGGCGAATTACTAGCCAAAAACATTCAGTACTTC. This encodes CASSGQGELLAKNIQYF.

The chain uses TRBV29-1 and TRBJ2-5; D is unresolved. V dropped 1 base and J dropped 4 bases, with 7 bases sitting between them. Looked up from germline, CDR1 is SQVTM and CDR2 is ANQGSEA. This CDR3 is built from 12 residues. The CDR3 region is CSVEGNAETQYF. The CDR3 nucleotides are TGCAGCGTTGAAGGAAACGCAGAGACCCAGTACTTC.

The V and J genes are TRBV28 and TRBJ2-3; 9 bases match TRBD2. CDR1 is MDHEN, CDR2 SYDVKM, per germline. The V and J ends lost 3 bases and 4 bases, in that order; junction bases with no gene match: 14. The CDR3 totals 18 residues. The CDR3, as DNA: TGTGCCAGCAGTTTTCCCGCAGGCGGGAGGGCCGGGGCAGATACGCAGTATTTT. Protein sequence: CASSFPAGGRAGADTQYF.

The chain couples TRBV19 to TRBJ2-5; possibly TRBD2 for D (5 bases). The CDR3 consists of 15 residues. V was trimmed by 5 bases and J by 7 bases, leaving 20 bases between them. Germline V gene data show CDR1 as LNHDA and CDR2 as SQIVND (reference sequence). The CDR3 here is CASSPQAGRGWTQYF. The CDR3 bases are TGTGCCAGTAGTCCCCAGGCAGGTCGGGGTTGGACCCAGTACTTC.

The chain uses TRBV5-5 and TRBJ2-1; TRBD2 is a possible D gene (6 bases). Trimming stripped 4 bases from V and 2 bases from J, with 13 bases between. The CDR3 runs 15 residues. Germline CDR1 and CDR2: SGHKS and YYEKEE (reference sequence). The CDR3 is CASSLEGPPYNEQFF. CDR3 bases: TGTGCCAGCAGCCTGGAGGGCCCCCCCTACAATGAGCAGTTCTTC.

The count of this clone is one. The chain employs TRBV5-1 and TRBJ2-7, with a weak D call TRBD2 (6 bases). V gave up 4 bases and J gave up 3 bases, with 23 bases separating them. The germline V gene has CDR1 SGHRS and CDR2 YFSETQ. The CDR3 covers 17 residues. The CDR3: CASSTNMFMRGNYEQYF. The CDR3 DNA is TGCGCCAGCAGCACGAACATGTTTATGCGGGGCAACTACGAGCAGTACTTC.

The J gene is TRBJ2-7, the V gene TRBV14; the match to TRBD2 covers 7 bases. This CDR3 is built from 13 residues. Unmatched junction bases numbered 4, after V lost 6 bases and J lost 2 bases. Germline assignment: CDR1 SGHDN and CDR2 FVKESK. The CDR3 DNA is TGTGCCAGCAGAGCTAGCGGTACCTACGAGCAGTACTTC. Its protein product is CASRASGTYEQYF.

This chain links TRBV11-2 with TRBJ2-5; D is perhaps TRBD2 (7 bases). CDR1 and CDR2 (germline): SGHAT, FQNNGV. The CDR3 runs to 16 residues. V was trimmed by 4 bases and J by 5 bases, leaving 20 bases between them. The CDR3 spells CASSSRLGGAHETQYF. The CDR3 DNA sequence: TGTGCCAGCAGCTCGAGGTTAGGGGGGGCACATGAGACCCAGTACTTC.

This chain uses TRBV28 with TRBJ2-7, with D perhaps TRBD1 (6 bases). CDR3 length: 17 amino acids. Germline V gene data show CDR1 as MDHEN and CDR2 as SYDVKM. Trimming removed 6 bases at V and 9 bases at J, with 30 bases between. CDR3 in DNA: TGTGCCAGCAGCCGAGACAGGCGACTGACGCAAGGTAACGGGCAGTACTTC. Encoded protein: CASSRDRRLTQGNGQYF.

Concerning this clone itself: Other DNA sequences within the sample encode an identical CDR3. J is TRBJ1-5 and V is TRBV28; 10 nucleotides line up with TRBD1. Trimming at V came to 5 bases and at J to 2 bases, leaving 6 bases not matched to a gene. CDR1 MDHEN and CDR2 SYDVKM come from the germline V gene. This CDR3 region has 16 residues. CDR3 nucleotide sequence: TGTGCCAGCAGTCTGGGGGGGACAGGGGGCAATCAGCCCCAGCATTTT. It codes for CASSLGGTGGNQPQHF.

DNA of the CDR3: TGTGCCAGCAGCTTAACCCCGGGCGGCGGGACCCAGTACTTC. Encoded protein: CASSLTPGGGTQYF. The chain carries TRBV7-3 and TRBJ2-5; D ambiguous. The CDR3 spans 14 residues. The V and J ends lost 0 bases and 7 bases respectively, with 12 bases between them. The germline CDR1 and CDR2 sequences are SGHTA and FQGTGA.

The chain is built from TRBV5-1 and TRBJ2-7; TRBD2 matches at 10 bases. The CDR3 contains 17 residues. J gave up 7 bases and V 1 base, and 14 bases lay outside the gene matches. The germline CDR1 and CDR2 sequences are SGHRS and YFSETQ. CDR3 nucleotides: TGCGCCAGCAGCTTGCGGCTAGCGGGAGTATCAGCGGGGGAGCAGTACTTC. Translating gives CASSLRLAGVSAGEQYF.

The genes are TRBV6-5 and TRBJ1-1; 8 nucleotides align to TRBD1. Per the germline V gene, CDR1 is MNHEY and CDR2 is SVGAGI. V gave up 7 bases and J gave up 9 bases; unmatched junction bases: 4. The CDR3 spans 11 residues. The CDR3 coding sequence is TGTGCCAGCACTACAGGGGGTAAAGCTTTCTTT. Translation: CASTTGGKAFF.

This chain links TRBV6-1 with TRBJ2-7; no definite D call. The CDR3 length is 13 residues. Germline values: CDR1 MNHNS, CDR2 SASEGT. Trimming stripped 0 bases from V and 6 bases from J, with 9 bases between. In nucleotides, the CDR3 is TGTGCCAGCAGTGAAGCATACAGAACCGAGCAGTACTTC. This sequence encodes CASSEAYRTEQYF.

The CDR3 region is CASSLRGSVEETQYF. The DNA of the CDR3 is TGTGCCAGCAGCTTACGTGGGTCAGTAGAAGAGACCCAGTACTTC. The chain recombines TRBV11-2 with TRBJ2-5; D gene uncertain. This CDR3 region has 15 residues. V was shortened by 2 bases and J by 3 bases, with 13 bases between the two germline ends. The germline V gene encodes CDR1 SGHAT and CDR2 FQNNGV.

The gene calls are TRBV7-9 and TRBJ1-1; 8 nucleotides agree with TRBD1. Trimming cost V 0 bases and J 1 base; bases outside gene matches: 4. CDR3 size: 16 residues. Germline-derived CDR1 and CDR2 are SEHNR and FQNEAQ (reference sequence). The CDR3 region is CASSLAGTGGNTEAFF. The CDR3 nucleotides read TGTGCCAGCAGCTTAGCTGGGACAGGAGGGAACACTGAAGCTTTCTTT.

The CDR3 spells CASSGDTGELFF. The CDR3 nucleotides read TGTGCCAGCAGCGGGGACACCGGGGAGCTGTTTTTT. The chain couples TRBV9 to TRBJ2-2; unclear D gene. The CDR3 totals 12 residues. V lost 3 bases and J lost 3, with 3 bases in between. Germline V gene lookup returns CDR1 SGDLS and CDR2 YYNGEE.

The chain joins TRBV5-1 to TRBJ2-3; 11 bases line up with TRBD2. Germline CDR1 SGHRS, CDR2 YFSETQ. The CDR3 is 18 amino acids. J was trimmed by 0 bases and V by 3 bases; bases with no gene match: 9. This CDR3 is CASSYGTSGFPSTDTQYF. The DNA for the CDR3 is TGCGCCAGCAGCTACGGGACTAGCGGTTTTCCTAGCACAGATACGCAGTATTTT. Combining the CDR3 with reference TRBV5-1 and TRBJ2-3 gives the whole variable domain KAGVTQTPRYLIKTRGQQVTLSCSPISGHRSVSWYQQTPGQGLQFLFEYFSETQRNKGNFPGRFSGRQFSNSRSEMNVSTLELGDSALYLCASSYGTSGFPSTDTQYFGPGTRLTVL.

V gene TRBV28 combines with J gene TRBJ2-7; 12 nucleotides agree with TRBD2. Trimming cost V 8 bases and J 5 bases; bases outside gene matches: 7. This CDR3 has 14 residues. Germline CDR1 MDHEN, CDR2 SYDVKM. The CDR3 DNA sequence: TGTGCCAGCCGAAAGACTAGCGGGAGTAACGAGCAGTACTTC. Its protein is CASRKTSGSNEQYF.